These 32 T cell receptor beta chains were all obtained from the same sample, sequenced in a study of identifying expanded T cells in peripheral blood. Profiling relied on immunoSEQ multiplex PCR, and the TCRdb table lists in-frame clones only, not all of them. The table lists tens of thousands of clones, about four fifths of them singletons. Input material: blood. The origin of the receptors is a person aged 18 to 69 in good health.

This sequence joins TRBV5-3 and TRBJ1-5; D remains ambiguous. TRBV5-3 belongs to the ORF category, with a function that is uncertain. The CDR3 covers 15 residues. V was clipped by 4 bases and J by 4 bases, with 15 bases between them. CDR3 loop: CARSLKTATNQPQHF. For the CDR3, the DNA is TGTGCCAGAAGCCTAAAAACGGCTACTAATCAGCCCCAGCATTTT.

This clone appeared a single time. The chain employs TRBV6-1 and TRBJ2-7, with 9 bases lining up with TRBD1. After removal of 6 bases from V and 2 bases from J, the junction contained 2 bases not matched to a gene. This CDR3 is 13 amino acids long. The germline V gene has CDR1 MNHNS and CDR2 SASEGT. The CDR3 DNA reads TGTGCCAGCAGGGACAGGGGCCCCTACGAGCAGTACTTC. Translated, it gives CASRDRGPYEQYF.

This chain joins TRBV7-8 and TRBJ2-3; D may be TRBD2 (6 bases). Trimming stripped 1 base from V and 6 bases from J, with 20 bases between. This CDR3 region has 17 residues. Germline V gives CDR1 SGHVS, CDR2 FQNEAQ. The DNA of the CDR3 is TGTGCCAGCAGCTTAGACGGGATAGCGGAGCCGATGGATACGCAGTATTTT. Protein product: CASSLDGIAEPMDTQYF. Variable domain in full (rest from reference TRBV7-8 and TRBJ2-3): GAGVSQSPRYKVAKRGQDVALRCDPISGHVSLFWYQQALGQGPEFLTYFQNEAQLDKSGLPSDRFFAERPEGSVSTLKIQRTQQEDSAVYLCASSLDGIAEPMDTQYFGPGTRLTVL.

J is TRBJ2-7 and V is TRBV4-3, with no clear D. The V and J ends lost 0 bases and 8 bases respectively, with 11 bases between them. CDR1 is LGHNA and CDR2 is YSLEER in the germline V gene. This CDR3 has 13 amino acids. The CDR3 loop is CASSQDSSGQQYF. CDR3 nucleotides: TGCGCCAGCAGCCAAGATAGTTCAGGTCAGCAGTACTTC.

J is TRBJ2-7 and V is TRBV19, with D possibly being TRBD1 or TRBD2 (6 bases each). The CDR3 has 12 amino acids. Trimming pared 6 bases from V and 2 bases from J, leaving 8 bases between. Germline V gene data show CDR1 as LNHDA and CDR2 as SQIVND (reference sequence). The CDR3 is CASRGGPYEQYV. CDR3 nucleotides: TGTGCCAGTAGGGGGGGCCCCTACGAGCAGTACGTC.

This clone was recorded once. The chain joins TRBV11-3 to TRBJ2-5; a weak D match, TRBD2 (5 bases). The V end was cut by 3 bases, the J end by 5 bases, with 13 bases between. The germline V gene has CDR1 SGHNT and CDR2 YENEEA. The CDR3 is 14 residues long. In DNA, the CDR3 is TGTGCCAGCAGCTTTAGTTCGTCGGGGGAGACCCAGTACTTC. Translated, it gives CASSFSSSGETQYF.

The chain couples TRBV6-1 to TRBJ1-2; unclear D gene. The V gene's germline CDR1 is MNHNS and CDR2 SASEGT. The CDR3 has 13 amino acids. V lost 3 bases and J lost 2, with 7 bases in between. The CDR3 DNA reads TGTGCCAGCAGTGAGGCGGGGAACTATGGCTACACCTTC. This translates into CASSEAGNYGYTF.

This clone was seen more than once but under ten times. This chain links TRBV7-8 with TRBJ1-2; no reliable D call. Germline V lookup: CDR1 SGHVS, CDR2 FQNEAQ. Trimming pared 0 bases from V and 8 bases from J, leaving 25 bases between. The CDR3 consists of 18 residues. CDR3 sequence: CASSLAKRSSPGNRGYTF. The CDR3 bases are TGTGCCAGCAGCTTAGCGAAGCGAAGCTCTCCCGGGAATCGCGGCTACACCTTC. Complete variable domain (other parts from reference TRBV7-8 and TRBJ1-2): GAGVSQSPRYKVAKRGQDVALRCDPISGHVSLFWYQQALGQGPEFLTYFQNEAQLDKSGLPSDRFFAERPEGSVSTLKIQRTQQEDSAVYLCASSLAKRSSPGNRGYTFGSGTRLTVV.

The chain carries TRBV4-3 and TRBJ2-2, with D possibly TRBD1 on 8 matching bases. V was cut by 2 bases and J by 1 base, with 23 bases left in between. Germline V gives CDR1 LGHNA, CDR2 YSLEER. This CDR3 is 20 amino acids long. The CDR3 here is CASSQITTGVLAENTGELFF. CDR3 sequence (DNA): TGCGCCAGCAGCCAAATTACGACAGGGGTCCTAGCGGAGAACACCGGGGAGCTGTTTTTT.

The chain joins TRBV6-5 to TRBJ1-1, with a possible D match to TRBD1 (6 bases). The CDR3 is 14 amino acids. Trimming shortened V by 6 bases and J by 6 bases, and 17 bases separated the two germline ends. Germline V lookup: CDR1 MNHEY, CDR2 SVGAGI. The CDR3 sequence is CASSTGGGRPEAFF. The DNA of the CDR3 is TGTGCCAGCAGCACGGGTGGGGGGCGGCCTGAAGCTTTCTTT.

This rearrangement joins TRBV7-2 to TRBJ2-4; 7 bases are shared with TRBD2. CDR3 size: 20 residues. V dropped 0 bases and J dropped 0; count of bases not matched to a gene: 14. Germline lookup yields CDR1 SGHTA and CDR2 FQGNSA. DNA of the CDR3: TGTGCCAGCAGCTTAGCCCTAGCTAGCGGAACAAACCTAGCCAAAAACATTCAGTACTTC. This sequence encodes CASSLALASGTNLAKNIQYF.

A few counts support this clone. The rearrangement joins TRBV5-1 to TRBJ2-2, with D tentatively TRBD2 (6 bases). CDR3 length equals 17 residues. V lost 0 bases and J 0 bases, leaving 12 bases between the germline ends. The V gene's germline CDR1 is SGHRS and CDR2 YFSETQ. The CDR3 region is CASSLGHSGANTGELFF. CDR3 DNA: TGCGCCAGCAGCTTGGGCCATAGCGGAGCGAACACCGGGGAGCTGTTTTTT. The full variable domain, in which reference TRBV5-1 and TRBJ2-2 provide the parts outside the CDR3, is KAGVTQTPRYLIKTRGQQVTLSCSPISGHRSVSWYQQTPGQGLQFLFEYFSETQRNKGNFPGRFSGRQFSNSRSEMNVSTLELGDSALYLCASSLGHSGANTGELFFGEGSRLTVL.

DNA for the CDR3: TGTGCCAGTAGTATACGGGGCAGGGTCACTGAAGCTTTCTTT. This codes for CASSIRGRVTEAFF. V and J are TRBV19 and TRBJ1-1, with TRBD1 as a possible D gene (5 bases). This CDR3 region has 14 residues. Between the trimmed V and J ends, which lost 2 bases and 4 bases, there was a span of 11 bases. Germline-derived CDR1 and CDR2 are LNHDA and SQIVND (reference sequence).

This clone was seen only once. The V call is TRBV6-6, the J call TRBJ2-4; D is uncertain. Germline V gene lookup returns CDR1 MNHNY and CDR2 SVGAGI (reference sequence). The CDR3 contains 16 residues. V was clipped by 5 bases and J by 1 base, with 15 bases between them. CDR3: CASSTQEGIAKNIQYF. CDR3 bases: TGTGCCAGCAGTACCCAGGAAGGGATTGCCAAAAACATTCAGTACTTC.

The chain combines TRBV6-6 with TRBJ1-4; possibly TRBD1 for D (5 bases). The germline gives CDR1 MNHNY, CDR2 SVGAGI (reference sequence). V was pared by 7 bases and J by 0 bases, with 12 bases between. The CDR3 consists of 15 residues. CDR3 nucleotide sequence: TGTGCCAGCAAGCGGAGAGGGGCAACTAATGAAAAACTGTTTTTT. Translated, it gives CASKRRGATNEKLFF.

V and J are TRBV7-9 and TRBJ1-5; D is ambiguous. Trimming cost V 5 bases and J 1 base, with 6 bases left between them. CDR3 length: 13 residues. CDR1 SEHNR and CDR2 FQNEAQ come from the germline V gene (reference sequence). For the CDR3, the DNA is TGTGCCAGCAGCCGTGGGAGCAATCAGCCCCAGCATTTT. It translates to CASSRGSNQPQHF. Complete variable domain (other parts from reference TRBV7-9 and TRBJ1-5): DTGVSQNPRHKITKRGQNVTFRCDPISEHNRLYWYRQTLGQGPEFLTYFQNEAQLEKSRLLSDRFSAERPKGSFSTLEIQRTEQGDSAMYLCASSRGSNQPQHFGDGTRLSIL.

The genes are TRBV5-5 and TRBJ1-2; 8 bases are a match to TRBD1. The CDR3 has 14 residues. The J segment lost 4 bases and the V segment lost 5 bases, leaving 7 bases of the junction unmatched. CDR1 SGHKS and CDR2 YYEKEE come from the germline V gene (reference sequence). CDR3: CASRDRGSIYGYTF. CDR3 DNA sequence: TGTGCCAGCAGAGACAGGGGATCTATCTATGGCTACACCTTC.

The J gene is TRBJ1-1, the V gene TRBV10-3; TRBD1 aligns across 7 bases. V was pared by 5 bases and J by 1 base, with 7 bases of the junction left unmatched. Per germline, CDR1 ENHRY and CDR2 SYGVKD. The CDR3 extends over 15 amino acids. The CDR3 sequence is CAISQWDSSNTEAFF. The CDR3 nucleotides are TGTGCCATCAGTCAGTGGGACAGTTCGAACACTGAAGCTTTCTTT.

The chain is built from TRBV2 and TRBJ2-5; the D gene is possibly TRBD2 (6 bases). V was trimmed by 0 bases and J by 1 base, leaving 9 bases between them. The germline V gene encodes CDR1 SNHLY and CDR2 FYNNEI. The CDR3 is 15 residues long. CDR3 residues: CASSEARTIQETQYF. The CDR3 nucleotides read TGTGCCAGCAGTGAAGCGCGGACTATCCAAGAGACCCAGTACTTC.

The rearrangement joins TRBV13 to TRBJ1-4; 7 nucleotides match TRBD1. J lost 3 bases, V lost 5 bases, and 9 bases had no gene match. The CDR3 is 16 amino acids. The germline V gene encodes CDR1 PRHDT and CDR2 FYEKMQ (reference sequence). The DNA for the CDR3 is TGTGCCAGCAGCGCCCGACAGGGATTAGCTAATGAAAAACTGTTTTTT. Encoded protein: CASSARQGLANEKLFF.

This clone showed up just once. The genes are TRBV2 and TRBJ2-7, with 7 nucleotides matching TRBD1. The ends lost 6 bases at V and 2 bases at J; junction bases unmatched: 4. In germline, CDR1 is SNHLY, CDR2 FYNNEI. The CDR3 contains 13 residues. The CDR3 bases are TGTGCCAGCAGCGGGACAGAGACCTACGAGCAGTACGTC. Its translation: CASSGTETYEQYV.

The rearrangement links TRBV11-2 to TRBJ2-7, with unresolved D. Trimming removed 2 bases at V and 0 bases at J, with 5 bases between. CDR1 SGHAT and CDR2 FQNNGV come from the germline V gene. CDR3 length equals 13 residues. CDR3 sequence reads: CASSLSPSYEQYV. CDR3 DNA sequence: TGTGCCAGCAGCTTATCCCCCTCCTACGAGCAGTACGTC.

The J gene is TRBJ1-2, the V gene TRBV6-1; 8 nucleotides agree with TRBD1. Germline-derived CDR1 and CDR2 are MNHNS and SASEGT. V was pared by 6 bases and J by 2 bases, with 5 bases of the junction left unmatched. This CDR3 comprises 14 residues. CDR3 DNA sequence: TGTGCCAGCAGCAATCGGACAGGGAACTATGGCTACACCTTC. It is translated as CASSNRTGNYGYTF.

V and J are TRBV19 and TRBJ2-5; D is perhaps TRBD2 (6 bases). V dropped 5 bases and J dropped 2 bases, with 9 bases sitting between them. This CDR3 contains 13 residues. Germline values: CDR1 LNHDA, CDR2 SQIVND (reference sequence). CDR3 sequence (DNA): TGTGCCAGTAGTGTCAGCGGGCAAGAGACCCAGTACTTC. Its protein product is CASSVSGQETQYF.

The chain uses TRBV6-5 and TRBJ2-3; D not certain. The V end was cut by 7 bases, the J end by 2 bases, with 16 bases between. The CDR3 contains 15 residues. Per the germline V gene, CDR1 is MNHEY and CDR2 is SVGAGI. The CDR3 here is CASIAKGLFTDTQYF. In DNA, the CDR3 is TGTGCCAGCATAGCCAAAGGGCTATTCACAGATACGCAGTATTTT.

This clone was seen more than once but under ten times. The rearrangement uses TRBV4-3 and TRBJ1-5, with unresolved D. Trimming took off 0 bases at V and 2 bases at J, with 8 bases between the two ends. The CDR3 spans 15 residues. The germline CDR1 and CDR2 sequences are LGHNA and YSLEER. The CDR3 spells CASSQDWEGNQPQHF. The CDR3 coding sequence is TGCGCCAGCAGCCAAGATTGGGAGGGCAATCAGCCCCAGCATTTT.

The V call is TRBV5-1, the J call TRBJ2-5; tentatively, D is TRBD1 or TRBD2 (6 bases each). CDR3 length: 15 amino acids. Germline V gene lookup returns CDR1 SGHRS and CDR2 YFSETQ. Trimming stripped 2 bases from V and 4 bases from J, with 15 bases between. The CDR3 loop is CASSLGGGFGETQYF. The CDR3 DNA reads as TGCGCCAGCAGCTTAGGAGGGGGGTTTGGAGAGACCCAGTACTTC.

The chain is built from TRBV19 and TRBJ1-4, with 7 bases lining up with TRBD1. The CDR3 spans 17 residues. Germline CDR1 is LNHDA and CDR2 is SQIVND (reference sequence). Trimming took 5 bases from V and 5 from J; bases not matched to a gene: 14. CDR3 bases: TGTGCCAGTAGTGACGTCCACAGGGGCATACGGAATGAAAAACTGTTTTTT. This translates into CASSDVHRGIRNEKLFF.

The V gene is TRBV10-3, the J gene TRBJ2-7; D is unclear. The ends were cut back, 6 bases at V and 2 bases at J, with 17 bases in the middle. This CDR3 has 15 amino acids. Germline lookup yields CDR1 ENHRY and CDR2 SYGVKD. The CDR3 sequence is CAISPTSARPYEQYF. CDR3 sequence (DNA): TGTGCCATCAGCCCAACCAGCGCACGTCCCTACGAGCAGTACTTC.

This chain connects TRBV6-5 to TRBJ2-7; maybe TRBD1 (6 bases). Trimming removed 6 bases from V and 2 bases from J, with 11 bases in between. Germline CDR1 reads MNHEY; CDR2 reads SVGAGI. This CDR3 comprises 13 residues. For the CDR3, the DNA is TGTGCCAGCAGCCCAACAGGGACCTACGAGCAGTACGTC. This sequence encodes CASSPTGTYEQYV.

The chain's CDR3 is CASRNVAGGSSNTQYF. The CDR3, as DNA: TGTGCCAGCAGAAATGTAGCGGGGGGGTCGTCAAATACGCAGTATTTT. V usage is TRBV6-6 and J usage is TRBJ2-3; TRBD2 aligns across 11 bases. Looked up from germline, CDR1 is MNHNY and CDR2 is SVGAGI (reference sequence). The CDR3 extends over 16 amino acids. Unmatched junction bases numbered 12, after V lost 6 bases and J lost 7 bases.

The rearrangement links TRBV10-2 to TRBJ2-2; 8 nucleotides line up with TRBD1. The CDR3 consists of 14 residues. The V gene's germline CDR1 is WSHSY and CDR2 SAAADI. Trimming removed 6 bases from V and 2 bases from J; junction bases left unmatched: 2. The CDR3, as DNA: TGCGCCAGCAGGGACAGGGTTAACACCGGGGAGCTGTTTTTT. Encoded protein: CASRDRVNTGELFF.